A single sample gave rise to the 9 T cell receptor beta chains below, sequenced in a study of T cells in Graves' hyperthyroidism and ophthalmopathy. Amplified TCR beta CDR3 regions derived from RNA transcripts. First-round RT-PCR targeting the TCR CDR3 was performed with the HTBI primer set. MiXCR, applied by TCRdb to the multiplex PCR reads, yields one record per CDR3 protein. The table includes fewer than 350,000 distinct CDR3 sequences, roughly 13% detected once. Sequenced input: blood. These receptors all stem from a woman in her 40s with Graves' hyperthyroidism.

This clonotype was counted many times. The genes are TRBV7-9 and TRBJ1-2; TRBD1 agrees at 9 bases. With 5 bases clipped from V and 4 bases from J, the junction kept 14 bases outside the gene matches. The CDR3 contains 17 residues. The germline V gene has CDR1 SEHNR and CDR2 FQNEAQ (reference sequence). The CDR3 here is CASSPNGRGQGLYGYTF. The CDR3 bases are TGTGCCAGCAGCCCAAACGGGCGGGGACAGGGACTCTATGGCTACACCTTC.

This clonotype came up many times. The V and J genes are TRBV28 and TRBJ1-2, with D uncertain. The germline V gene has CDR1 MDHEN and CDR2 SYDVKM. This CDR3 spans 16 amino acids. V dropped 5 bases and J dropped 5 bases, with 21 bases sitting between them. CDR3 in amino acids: CASSPRTLLARYGYTF. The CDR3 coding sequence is TGTGCCAGCAGTCCCCGGACCCTCCTGGCCAGGTATGGCTACACCTTC.

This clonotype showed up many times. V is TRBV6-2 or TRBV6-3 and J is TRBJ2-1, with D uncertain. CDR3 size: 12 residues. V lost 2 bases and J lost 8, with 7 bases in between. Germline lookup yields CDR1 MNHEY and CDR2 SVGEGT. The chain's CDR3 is CASSYAQDEQFF. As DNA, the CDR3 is TGTGCCAGCAGTTACGCCCAGGATGAGCAGTTCTTC.

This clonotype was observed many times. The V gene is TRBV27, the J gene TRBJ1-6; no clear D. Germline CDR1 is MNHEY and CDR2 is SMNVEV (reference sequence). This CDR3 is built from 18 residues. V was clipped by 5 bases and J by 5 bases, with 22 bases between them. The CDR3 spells CASSPIFGRPRNNSPLHF. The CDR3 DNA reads TGTGCCAGCAGTCCGATCTTTGGGCGACCCAGGAATAATTCACCCCTCCACTTT.

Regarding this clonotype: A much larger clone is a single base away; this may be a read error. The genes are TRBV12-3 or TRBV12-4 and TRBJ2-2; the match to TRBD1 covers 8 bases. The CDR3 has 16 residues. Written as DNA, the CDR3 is TGTGCCAGCAGTTTCGAGACAGGGGCCAACACCGGGGAGCTGCTTTTT. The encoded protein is CASSFETGANTGELLF.

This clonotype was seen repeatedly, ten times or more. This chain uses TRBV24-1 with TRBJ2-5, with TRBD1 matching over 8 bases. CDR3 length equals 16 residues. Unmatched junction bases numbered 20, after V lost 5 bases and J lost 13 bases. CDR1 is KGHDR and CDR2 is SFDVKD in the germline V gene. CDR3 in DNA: TGTGCCACCAGTGGTTCCCGGGACAGGCAACAAGAAGAGGGGTACTTC. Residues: CATSGSRDRQQEEGYF.

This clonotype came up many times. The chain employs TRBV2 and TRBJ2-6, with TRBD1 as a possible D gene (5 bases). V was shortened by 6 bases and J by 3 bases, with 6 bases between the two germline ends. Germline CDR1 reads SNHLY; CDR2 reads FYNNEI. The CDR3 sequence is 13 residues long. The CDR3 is CASRGDGANVLTF. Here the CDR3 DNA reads TGTGCCAGCAGAGGGGATGGGGCCAACGTCCTGACTTTC. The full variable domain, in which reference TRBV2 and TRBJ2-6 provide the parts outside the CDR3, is EPEVTQTPSHQVTQMGQEVILRCVPISNHLYFYWYRQILGQKVEFLVSFYNNEISEKSEIFDDQFSVERPDGSNFTLKIRSTKLEDSAMYFCASRGDGANVLTFGAGSRLTVL.

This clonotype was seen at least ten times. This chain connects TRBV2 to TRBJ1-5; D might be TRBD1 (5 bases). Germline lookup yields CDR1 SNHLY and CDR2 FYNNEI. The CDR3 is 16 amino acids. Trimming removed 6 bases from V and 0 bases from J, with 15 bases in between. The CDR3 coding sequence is TGTGCCAGCAGCGCTGGGACCGCCTATAGCAATCAGCCCCAGCATTTT. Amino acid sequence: CASSAGTAYSNQPQHF. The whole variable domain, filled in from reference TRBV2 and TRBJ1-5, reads EPEVTQTPSHQVTQMGQEVILRCVPISNHLYFYWYRQILGQKVEFLVSFYNNEISEKSEIFDDQFSVERPDGSNFTLKIRSTKLEDSAMYFCASSAGTAYSNQPQHFGDGTRLSIL.

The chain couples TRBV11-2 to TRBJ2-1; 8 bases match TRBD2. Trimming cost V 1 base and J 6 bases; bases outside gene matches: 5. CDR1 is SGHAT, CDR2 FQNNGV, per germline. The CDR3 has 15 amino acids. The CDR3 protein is CASSLGGGRINEQFF. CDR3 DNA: TGTGCCAGCAGCTTAGGCGGCGGGAGGATCAATGAGCAGTTCTTC.